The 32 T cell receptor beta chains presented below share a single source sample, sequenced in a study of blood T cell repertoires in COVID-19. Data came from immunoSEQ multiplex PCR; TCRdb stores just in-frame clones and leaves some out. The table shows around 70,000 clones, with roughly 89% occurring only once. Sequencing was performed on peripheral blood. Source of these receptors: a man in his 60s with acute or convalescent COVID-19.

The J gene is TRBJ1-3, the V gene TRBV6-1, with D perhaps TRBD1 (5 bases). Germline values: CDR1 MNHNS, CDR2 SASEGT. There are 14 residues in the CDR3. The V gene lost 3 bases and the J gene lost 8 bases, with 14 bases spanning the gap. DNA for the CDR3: TGTGCCAGCAGTGATGTGGGTCAGGGCGACACCATATATTTT. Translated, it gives CASSDVGQGDTIYF.

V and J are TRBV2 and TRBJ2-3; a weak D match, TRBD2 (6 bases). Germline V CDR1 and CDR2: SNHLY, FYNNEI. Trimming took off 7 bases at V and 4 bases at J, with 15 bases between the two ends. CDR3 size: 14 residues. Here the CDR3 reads CASKSGVAADTQYF. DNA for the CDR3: TGTGCCAGCAAGTCGGGGGTGGCCGCAGATACGCAGTATTTT. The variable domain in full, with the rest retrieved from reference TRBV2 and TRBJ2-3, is EPEVTQTPSHQVTQMGQEVILRCVPISNHLYFYWYRQILGQKVEFLVSFYNNEISEKSEIFDDQFSVERPDGSNFTLKIRSTKLEDSAMYFCASKSGVAADTQYFGPGTRLTVL.

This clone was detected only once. The CDR3 is CASSFGDNSYEQYF. The CDR3 DNA reads TGCGCCAGCAGCTTCGGGGACAACTCCTACGAGCAGTACTTC. This chain uses TRBV5-1 with TRBJ2-7; weak D call: TRBD1 (6 bases). Germline lookup yields CDR1 SGHRS and CDR2 YFSETQ. CDR3 length equals 14 residues. V was trimmed by 2 bases and J by 0 bases, leaving 9 bases between them.

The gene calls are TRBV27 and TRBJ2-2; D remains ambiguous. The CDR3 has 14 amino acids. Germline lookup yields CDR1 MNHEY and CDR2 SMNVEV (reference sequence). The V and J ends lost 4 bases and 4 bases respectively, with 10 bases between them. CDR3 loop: CASSWRSGTGELFF. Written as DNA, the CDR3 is TGTGCCAGCAGTTGGAGATCGGGCACCGGGGAGCTGTTTTTT.

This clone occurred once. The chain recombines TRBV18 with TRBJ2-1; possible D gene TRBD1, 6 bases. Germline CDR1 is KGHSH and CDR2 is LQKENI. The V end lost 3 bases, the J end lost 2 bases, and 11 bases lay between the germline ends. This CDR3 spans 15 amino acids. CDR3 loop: CASSPARTAYNEQFF. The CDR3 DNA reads TGTGCCAGCTCACCCGCCCGGACAGCCTACAATGAGCAGTTCTTC. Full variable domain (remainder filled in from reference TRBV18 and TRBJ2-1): NAGVMQNPRHLVRRRGQEARLRCSPMKGHSHVYWYRQLPEEGLKFMVYLQKENIIDESGMPKERFSAEFPKEGPSILRIQQVVRGDSAAYFCASSPARTAYNEQFFGPGTRLTVL.

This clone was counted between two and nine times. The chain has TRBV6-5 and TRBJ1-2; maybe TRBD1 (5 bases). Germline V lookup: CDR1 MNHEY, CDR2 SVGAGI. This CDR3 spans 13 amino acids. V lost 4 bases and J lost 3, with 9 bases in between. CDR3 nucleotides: TGTGCCAGCAGTTCTGACAGCTACTATGGCTACACCTTC. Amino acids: CASSSDSYYGYTF.

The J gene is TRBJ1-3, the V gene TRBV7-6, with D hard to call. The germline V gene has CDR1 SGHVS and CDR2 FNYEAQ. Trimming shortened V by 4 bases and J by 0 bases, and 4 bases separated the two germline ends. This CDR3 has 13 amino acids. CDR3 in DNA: TGTGCCAGCAGCTGGAGCTCTGGAAACACCATATATTTT. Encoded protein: CASSWSSGNTIYF.

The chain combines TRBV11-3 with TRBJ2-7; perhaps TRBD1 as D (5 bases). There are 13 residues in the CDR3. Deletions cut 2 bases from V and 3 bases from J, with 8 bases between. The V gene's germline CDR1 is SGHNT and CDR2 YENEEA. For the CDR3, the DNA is TGTGCCAGCAGCTTACGGACAAACTACGAGCAGTACTTC. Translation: CASSLRTNYEQYF.

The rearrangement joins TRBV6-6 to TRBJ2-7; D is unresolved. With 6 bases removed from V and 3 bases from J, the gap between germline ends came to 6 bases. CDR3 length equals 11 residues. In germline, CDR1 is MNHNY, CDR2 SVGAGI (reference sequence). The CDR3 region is CASRSLYEQYF. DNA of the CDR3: TGTGCCAGCAGATCCCTCTACGAGCAGTACTTC.

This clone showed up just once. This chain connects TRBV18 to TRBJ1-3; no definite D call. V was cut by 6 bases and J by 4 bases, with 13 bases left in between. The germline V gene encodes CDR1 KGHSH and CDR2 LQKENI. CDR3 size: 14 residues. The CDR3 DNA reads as TGTGCCAGCTCCCCAGGCATGACAGGAAACACCATATATTTT. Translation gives CASSPGMTGNTIYF.

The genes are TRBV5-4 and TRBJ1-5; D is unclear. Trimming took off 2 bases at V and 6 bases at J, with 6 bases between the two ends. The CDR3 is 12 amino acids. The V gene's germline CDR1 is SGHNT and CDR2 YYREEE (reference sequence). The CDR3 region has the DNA TGTGCCAGCAGCTTAGCAGGTCAGCCCCAGCATTTT. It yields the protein CASSLAGQPQHF.

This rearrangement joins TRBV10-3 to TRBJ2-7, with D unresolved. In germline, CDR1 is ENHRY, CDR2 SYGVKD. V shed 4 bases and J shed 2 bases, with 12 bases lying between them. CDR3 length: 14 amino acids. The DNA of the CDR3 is TGTGCCATCAGTGCGTCCCACACGACCTACGAGCAGTACTTC. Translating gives CAISASHTTYEQYF.

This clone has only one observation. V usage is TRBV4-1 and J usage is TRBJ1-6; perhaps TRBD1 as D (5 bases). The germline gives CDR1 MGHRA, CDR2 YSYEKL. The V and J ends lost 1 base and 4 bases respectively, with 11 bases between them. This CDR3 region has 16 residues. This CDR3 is CASSQGGGEYNSPLHF. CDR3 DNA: TGCGCCAGCAGCCAAGGAGGAGGGGAATATAATTCACCCCTCCACTTT.

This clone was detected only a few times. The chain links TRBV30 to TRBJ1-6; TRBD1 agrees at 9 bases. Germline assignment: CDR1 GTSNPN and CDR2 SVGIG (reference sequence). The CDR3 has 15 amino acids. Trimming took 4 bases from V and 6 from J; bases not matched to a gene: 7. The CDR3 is CAWTSGTGTNSPLHF. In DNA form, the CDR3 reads TGTGCCTGGACGTCCGGGACAGGGACTAATTCACCCCTCCACTTT.

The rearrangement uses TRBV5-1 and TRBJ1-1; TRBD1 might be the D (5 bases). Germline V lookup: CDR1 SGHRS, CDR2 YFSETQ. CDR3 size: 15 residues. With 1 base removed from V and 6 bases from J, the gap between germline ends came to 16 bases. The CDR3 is CASSLIMGRVAEAFF. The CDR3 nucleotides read TGCGCCAGCAGCTTGATCATGGGCAGGGTGGCTGAAGCTTTCTTT.

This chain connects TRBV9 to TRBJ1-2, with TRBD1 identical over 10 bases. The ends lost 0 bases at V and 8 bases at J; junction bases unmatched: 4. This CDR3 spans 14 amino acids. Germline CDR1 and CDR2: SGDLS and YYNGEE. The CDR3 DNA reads TGTGCCAGCAGCGTAGAGACAGGGGGCGCGGGCTACACCTTC. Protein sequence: CASSVETGGAGYTF.

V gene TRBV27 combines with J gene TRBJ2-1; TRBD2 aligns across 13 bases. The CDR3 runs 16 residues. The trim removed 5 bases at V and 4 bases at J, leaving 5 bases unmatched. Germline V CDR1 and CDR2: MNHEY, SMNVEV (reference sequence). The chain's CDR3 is CASSPRLAGGYNEQFF. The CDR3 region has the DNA TGTGCCAGCAGTCCACGACTAGCGGGGGGATACAATGAGCAGTTCTTC.

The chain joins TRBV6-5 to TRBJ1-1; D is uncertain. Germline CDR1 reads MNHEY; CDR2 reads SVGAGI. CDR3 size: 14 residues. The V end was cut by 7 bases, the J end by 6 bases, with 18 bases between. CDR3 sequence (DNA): TGTGCCAGCATCGGAGACGTAGCCCTATCTGAAGCTTTCTTT. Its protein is CASIGDVALSEAFF.

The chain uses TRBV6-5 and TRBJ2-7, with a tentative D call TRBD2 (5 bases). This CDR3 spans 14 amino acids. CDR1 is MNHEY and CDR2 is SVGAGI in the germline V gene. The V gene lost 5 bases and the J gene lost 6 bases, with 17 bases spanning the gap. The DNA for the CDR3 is TGTGCCAGCAGTCCGACTACTCTCCGCAGCGAGCAGTACTTC. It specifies CASSPTTLRSEQYF.

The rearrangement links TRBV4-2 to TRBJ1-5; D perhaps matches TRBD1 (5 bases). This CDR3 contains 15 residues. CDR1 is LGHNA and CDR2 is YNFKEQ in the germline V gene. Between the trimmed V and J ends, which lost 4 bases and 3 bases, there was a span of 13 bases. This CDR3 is CASSRGPEPNQPQHF. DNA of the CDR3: TGTGCCAGCAGCCGGGGCCCAGAACCCAATCAGCCCCAGCATTTT.

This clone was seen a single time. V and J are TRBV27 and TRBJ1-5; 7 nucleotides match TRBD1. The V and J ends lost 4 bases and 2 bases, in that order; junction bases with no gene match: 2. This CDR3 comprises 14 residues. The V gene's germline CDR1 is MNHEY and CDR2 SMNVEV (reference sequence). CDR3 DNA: TGTGCCAGCAGTTCTCAGGGGGGCAATCAGCCCCAGCATTTT. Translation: CASSSQGGNQPQHF.

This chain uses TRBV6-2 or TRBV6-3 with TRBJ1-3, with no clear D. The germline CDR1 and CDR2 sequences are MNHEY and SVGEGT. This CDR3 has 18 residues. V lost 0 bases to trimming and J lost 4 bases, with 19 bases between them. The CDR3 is CASSYSNFPYPRGNTIYF. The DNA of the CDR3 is TGTGCCAGCAGTTACTCGAATTTTCCCTATCCGCGGGGAAACACCATATATTTT.

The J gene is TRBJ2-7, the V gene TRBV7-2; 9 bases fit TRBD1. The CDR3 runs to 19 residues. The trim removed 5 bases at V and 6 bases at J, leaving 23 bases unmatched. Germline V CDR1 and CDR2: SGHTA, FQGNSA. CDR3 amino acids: CASSAIAVTGTGKHFEQYF. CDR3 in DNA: TGTGCCAGCAGCGCCATAGCTGTGACGGGGACAGGGAAGCATTTCGAGCAGTACTTC.

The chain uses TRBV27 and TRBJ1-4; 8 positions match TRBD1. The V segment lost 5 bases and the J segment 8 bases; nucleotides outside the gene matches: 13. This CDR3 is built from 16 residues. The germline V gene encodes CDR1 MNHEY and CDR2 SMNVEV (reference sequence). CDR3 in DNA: TGTGCCAGCAGTACCCGTCAGGGGGCTTATGGGGAAAAACTGTTTTTT. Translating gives CASSTRQGAYGEKLFF.

The CDR3 spells CASSSYALAGAEQFF. CDR3 nucleotides: TGTGCCAGCAGTTCCTACGCACTAGCGGGAGCCGAGCAGTTCTTC. The chain uses TRBV28 and TRBJ2-1, with 11 positions matching TRBD2. The germline V gene has CDR1 MDHEN and CDR2 SYDVKM. V was pared by 4 bases and J by 10 bases, with 9 bases of the junction left unmatched. The CDR3 loop spans 15 amino acids.

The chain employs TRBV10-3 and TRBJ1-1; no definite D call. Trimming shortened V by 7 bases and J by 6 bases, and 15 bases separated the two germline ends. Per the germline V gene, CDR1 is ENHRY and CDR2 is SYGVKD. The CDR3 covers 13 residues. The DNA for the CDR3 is TGTGCCATCATTTCACGCCTAGGCGCTGAAGCTTTCTTT. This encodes CAIISRLGAEAFF.

For the CDR3, the DNA is TGTGCCAGCAGCCAATGGAGGGAGGGGGCCAAAAACATTCAGTACTTC. This codes for CASSQWREGAKNIQYF. This chain links TRBV7-2 with TRBJ2-4, with 7 bases aligning to TRBD2. V lost 5 bases to trimming and J lost 1 base; unmatched junction nucleotides: 8. CDR3 length equals 16 residues. The germline V gene has CDR1 SGHTA and CDR2 FQGNSA.

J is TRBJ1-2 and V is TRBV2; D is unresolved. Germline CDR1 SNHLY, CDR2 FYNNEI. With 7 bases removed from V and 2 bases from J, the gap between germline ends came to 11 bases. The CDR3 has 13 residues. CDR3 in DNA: TGTGCCAGCACCGGGGTGGCCAACTATGGCTACACCTTC. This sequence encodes CASTGVANYGYTF.

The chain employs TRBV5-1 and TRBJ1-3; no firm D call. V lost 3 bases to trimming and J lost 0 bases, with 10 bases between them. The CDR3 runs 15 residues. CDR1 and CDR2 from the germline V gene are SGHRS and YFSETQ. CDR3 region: CASSSAETSGNTIYF. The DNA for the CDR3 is TGCGCCAGCAGCTCCGCGGAGACCTCTGGAAACACCATATATTTT. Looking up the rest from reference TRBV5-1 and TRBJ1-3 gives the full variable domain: KAGVTQTPRYLIKTRGQQVTLSCSPISGHRSVSWYQQTPGQGLQFLFEYFSETQRNKGNFPGRFSGRQFSNSRSEMNVSTLELGDSALYLCASSSAETSGNTIYFGEGSWLTVV.

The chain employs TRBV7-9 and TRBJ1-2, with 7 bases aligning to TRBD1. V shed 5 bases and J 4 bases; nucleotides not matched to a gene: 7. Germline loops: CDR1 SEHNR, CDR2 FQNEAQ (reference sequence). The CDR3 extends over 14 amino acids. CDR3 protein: CASSPAGQIYGYTF. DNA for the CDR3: TGTGCCAGCAGCCCTGCGGGACAGATCTATGGCTACACCTTC. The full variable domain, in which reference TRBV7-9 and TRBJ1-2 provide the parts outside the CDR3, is DTGVSQNPRHKITKRGQNVTFRCDPISEHNRLYWYRQTLGQGPEFLTYFQNEAQLEKSRLLSDRFSAERPKGSFSTLEIQRTEQGDSAMYLCASSPAGQIYGYTFGSGTRLTVV.

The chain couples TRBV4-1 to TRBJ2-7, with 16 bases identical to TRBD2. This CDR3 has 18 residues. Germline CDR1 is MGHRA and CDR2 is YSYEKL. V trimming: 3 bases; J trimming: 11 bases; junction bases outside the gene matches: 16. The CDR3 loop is CASSQFPGQGTSGRDKYF. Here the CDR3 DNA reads TGCGCCAGCAGCCAGTTCCCGGGACAGGGGACTAGCGGGAGGGACAAGTACTTC.

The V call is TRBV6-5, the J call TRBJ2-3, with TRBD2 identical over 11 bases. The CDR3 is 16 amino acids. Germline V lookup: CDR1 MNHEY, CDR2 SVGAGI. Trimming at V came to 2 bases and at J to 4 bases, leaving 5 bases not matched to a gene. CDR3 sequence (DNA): TGTGCCAGCAGTTACCCCGGGACTAGCGGCGCAGATACGCAGTATTTT. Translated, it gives CASSYPGTSGADTQYF.